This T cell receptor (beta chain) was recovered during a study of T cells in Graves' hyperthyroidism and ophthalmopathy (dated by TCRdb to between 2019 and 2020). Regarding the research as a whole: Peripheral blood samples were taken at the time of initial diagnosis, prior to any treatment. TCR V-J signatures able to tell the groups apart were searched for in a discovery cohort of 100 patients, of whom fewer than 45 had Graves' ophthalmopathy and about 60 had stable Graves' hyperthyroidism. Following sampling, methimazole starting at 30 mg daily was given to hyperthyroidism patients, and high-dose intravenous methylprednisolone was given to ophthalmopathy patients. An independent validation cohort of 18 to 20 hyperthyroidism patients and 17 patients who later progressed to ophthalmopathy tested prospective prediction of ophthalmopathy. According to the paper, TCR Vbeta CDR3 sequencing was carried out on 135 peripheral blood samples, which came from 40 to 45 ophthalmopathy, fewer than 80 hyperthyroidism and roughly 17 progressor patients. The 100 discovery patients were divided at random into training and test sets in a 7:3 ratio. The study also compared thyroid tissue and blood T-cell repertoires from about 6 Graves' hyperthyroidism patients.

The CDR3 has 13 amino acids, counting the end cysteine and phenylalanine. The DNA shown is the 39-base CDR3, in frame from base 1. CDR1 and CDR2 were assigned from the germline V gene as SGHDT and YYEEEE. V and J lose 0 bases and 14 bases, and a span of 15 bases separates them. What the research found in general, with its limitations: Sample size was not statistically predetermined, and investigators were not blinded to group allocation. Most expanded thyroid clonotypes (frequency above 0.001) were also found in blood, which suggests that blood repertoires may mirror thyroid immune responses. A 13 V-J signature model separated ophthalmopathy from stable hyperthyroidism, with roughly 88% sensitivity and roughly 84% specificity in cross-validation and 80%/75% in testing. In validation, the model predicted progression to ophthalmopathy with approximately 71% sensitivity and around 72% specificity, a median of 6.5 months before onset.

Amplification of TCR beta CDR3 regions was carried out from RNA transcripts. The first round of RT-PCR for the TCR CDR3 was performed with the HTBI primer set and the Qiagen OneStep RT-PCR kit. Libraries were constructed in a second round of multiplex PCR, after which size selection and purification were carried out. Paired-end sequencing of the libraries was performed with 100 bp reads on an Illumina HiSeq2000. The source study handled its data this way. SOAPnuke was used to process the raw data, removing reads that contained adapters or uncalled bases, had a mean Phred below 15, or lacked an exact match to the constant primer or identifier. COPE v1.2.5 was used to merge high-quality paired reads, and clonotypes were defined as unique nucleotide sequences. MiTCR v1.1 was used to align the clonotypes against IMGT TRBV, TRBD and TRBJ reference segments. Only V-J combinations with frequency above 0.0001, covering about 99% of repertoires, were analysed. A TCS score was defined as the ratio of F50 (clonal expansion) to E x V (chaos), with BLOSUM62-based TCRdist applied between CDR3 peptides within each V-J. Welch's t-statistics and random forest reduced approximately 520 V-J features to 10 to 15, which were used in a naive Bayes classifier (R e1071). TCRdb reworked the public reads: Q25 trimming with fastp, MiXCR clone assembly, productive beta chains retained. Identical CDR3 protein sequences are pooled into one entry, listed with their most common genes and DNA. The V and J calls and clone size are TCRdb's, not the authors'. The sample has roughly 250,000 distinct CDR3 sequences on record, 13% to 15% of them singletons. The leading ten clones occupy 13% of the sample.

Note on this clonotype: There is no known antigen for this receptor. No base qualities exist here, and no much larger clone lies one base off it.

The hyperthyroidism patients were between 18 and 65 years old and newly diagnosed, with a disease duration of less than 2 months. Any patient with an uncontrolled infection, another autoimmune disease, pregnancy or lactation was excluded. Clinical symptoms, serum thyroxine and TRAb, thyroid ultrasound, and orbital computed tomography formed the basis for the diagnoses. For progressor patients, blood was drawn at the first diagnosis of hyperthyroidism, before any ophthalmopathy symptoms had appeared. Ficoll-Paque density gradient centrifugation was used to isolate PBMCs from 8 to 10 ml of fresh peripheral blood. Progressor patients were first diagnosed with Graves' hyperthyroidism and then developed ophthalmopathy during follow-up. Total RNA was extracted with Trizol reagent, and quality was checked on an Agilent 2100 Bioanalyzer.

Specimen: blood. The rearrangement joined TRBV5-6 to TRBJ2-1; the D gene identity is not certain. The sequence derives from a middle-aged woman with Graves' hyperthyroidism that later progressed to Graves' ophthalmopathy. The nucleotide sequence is TGTGCCAGCAGCTTGGGGTTCCGGGCCCGGGAGTTCTTC. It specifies CASSLGFRAREFF.